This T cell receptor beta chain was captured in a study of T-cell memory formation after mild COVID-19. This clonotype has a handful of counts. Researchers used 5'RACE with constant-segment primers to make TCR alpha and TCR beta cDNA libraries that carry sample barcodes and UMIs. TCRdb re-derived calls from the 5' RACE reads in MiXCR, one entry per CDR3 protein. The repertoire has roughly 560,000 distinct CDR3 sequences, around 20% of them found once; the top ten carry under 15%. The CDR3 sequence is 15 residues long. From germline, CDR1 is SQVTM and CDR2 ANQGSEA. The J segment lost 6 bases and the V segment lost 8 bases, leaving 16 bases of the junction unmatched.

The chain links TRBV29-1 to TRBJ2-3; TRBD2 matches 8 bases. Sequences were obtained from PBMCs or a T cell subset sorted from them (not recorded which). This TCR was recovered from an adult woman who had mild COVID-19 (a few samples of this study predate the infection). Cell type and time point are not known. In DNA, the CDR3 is TGCAGCCTCGCGAGCGGGAGTCATACTTGGGATACGCAGTATTTT. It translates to CSLASGSHTWDTQYF.